The 9 T cell receptor beta chains listed next were all sequenced from one sample in a study of radiation and T cells in renal cell carcinoma (dated by TCRdb to 2018 to 2021). The library was generated by the immunoSEQ multiplex PCR assay. TCRdb took over this immuneACCESS table, retaining in-frame rearrangements with V and J assigned. Such tables are incomplete; in checked studies, under half of the missing clones stem from an unresolved V gene, and the remainder is unexplained. Present in this sample are about 25,000 clones, 58% of which were seen just once. The ten largest clones capture 20% to 25% of the sample. Read against the paper, the sample's time point label means: tumor resected at nephrectomy. The treatment or condition label, read with the paper, signifies: treatment-naive control, cytoreductive nephrectomy. This sample comprised tumor tissue, obtained from a patient whose treatment was nephrectomy without radiotherapy. The receptors stem from a man aged 35 to 55 with renal cell carcinoma.

J is TRBJ2-2 and V is TRBV10-3; 13 bases are a match to TRBD2. This CDR3 region has 17 residues. Germline CDR1 and CDR2: ENHRY and SYGVKD. The trim removed 11 bases at V and 7 bases at J, leaving 16 bases unmatched. The DNA of the CDR3 is TGTGCCGGGGCCTCTTCGACTAGCGGGGGGATTGGCGGGGAGCTGTTTTTT. Residues: CAGASSTSGGIGGELFF.

The rearrangement uses TRBV2 and TRBJ2-1, with D uncertain. The CDR3 sequence is 11 residues long. Trimming left V 7 bases short and J 2 bases short, with 3 bases between. In germline, CDR1 is SNHLY, CDR2 FYNNEI. Here the CDR3 DNA reads TGTGCCAGCACCCCCTACAATGAGCAGTTCTTC. This translates into CASTPYNEQFF.

The gene calls are TRBV18 and TRBJ1-5, with 8 bases lining up with TRBD1. There are 17 residues in the CDR3. Trimming took 4 bases from V and 2 from J; bases not matched to a gene: 10. Germline CDR1 and CDR2: KGHSH and LQKENI. For the CDR3, the DNA is TGTGCCAGCTCACTCTTAGGACAGGGCGCGGGCAATCAGCCCCAGCATTTT. It is translated as CASSLLGQGAGNQPQHF.

The chain combines TRBV4-2 with TRBJ1-6, with a possible D match to TRBD1 (5 bases). This CDR3 is 16 amino acids long. The germline V gene encodes CDR1 LGHNA and CDR2 YNFKEQ. V was cut by 0 bases and J by 7 bases, with 13 bases left in between. The CDR3 here is CASSQEVTAANSPLHF. The CDR3 coding sequence is TGTGCCAGCAGCCAAGAAGTGACAGCGGCGAATTCACCCCTCCACTTT.

The V and J genes are TRBV5-8 and TRBJ2-1; D gene uncertain. Per germline, CDR1 SGHTS and CDR2 YDEGEE. The V end was cut by 2 bases, the J end by 10 bases, with 7 bases between. The CDR3 has 11 amino acids. The CDR3 nucleotides read TGTGCCAGCAGCTTAGTAAAAGAGCAGTTCTTC. Amino acids: CASSLVKEQFF.

This sequence joins TRBV28 and TRBJ1-5; a weak D match, TRBD1 (5 bases). V was trimmed by 7 bases and J by 1 base, leaving 11 bases between them. Germline lookup yields CDR1 MDHEN and CDR2 SYDVKM. The CDR3 extends over 14 amino acids. The CDR3 sequence: CASTSWGSNQPQHF. The DNA of the CDR3 is TGTGCCAGCACCTCCTGGGGCAGCAATCAGCCCCAGCATTTT.

The V call is TRBV19, the J call TRBJ2-3, with 9 nucleotides matching TRBD2. The junction had 0 bases not matched to a gene; V was cut back by 6 bases and J by 5 bases. Germline V lookup: CDR1 LNHDA, CDR2 SQIVND (reference sequence). The CDR3 has 12 residues. The CDR3 DNA reads as TGTGCCAGTAGGACTAGCGGAGATACGCAGTATTTT. It encodes CASRTSGDTQYF.

The genes are TRBV30 and TRBJ1-5, with a tentative D call TRBD1 (5 bases). Trimming removed 2 bases from V and 5 bases from J, with 16 bases in between. Per the germline V gene, CDR1 is GTSNPN and CDR2 is SVGIG (reference sequence). The CDR3 covers 15 residues. For the CDR3, the DNA is TGTGCCTGGAGTCCCGGGCAGGGATTATATCAGCCCCAGCATTTT. Its protein is CAWSPGQGLYQPQHF.

The sample holds a few counts of this clone. The V call is TRBV28, the J call TRBJ1-2, with D unclear. Germline V gene lookup returns CDR1 MDHEN and CDR2 SYDVKM. V was pared by 6 bases and J by 8 bases, with 22 bases between. The CDR3 consists of 15 residues. The CDR3 loop is CASSKHLGPQEGYTF. The CDR3 DNA is TGTGCCAGCAGCAAACACCTCGGGCCTCAGGAGGGCTACACCTTC.